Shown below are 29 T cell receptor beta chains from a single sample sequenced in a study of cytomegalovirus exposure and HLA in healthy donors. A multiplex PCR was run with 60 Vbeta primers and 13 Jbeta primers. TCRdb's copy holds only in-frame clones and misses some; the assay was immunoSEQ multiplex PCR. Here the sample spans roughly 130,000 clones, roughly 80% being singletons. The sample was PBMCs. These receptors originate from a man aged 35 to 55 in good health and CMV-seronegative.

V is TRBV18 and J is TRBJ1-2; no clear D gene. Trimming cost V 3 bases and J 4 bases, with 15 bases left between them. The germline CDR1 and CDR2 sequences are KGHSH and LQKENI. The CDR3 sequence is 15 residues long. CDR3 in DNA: TGTGCCAGCTCACCGCCGGAGGGCGTGGGCTATGGCTACACCTTC. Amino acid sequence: CASSPPEGVGYGYTF.

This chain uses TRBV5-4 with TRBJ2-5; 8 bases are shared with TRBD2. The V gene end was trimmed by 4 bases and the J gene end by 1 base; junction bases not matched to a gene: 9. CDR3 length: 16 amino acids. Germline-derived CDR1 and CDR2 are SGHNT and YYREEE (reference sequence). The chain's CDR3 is CASSPGGRVTQETQYF. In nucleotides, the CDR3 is TGTGCCAGCAGCCCGGGAGGGAGGGTAACCCAAGAGACCCAGTACTTC.

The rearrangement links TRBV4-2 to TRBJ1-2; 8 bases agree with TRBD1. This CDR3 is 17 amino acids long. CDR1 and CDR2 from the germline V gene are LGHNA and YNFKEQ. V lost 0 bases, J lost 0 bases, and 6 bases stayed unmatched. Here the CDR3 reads CASSQDQGTGANYGYTF. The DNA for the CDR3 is TGTGCCAGCAGCCAAGACCAGGGGACAGGAGCTAACTATGGCTACACCTTC.

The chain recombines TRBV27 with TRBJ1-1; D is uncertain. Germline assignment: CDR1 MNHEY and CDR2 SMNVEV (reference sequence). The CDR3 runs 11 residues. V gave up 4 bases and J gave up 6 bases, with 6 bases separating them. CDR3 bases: TGTGCCAGCAGTTCTAATCCTGAAGCTTTCTTT. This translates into CASSSNPEAFF.

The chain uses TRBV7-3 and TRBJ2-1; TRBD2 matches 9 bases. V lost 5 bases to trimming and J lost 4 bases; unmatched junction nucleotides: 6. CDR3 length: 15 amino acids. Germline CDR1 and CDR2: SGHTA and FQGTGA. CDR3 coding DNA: TGTGCCAGCAGCCCACGCCTAGCGGGATACAATGAGCAGTTCTTC. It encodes CASSPRLAGYNEQFF.

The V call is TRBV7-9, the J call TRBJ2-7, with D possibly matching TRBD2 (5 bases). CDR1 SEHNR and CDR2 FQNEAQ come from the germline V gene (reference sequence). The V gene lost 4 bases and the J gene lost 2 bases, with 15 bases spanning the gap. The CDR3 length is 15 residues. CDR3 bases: TGTGCCAGCAGCTCTAGCCATCCTCCCACCTACGAGCAGTACTTC. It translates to CASSSSHPPTYEQYF.

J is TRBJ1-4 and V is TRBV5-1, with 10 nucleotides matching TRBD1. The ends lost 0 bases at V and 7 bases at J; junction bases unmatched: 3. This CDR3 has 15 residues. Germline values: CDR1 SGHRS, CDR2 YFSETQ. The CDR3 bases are TGCGCCAGCAGCTTGGACGGACAGGGGGTTGAAAAACTGTTTTTT. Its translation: CASSLDGQGVEKLFF.

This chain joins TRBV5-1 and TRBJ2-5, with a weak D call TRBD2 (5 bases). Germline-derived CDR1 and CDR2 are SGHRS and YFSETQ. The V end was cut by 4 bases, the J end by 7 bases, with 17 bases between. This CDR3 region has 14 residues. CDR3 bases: TGCGCCAGCAGCCCGAGGGCAGCTCTGGGGACCCAGTACTTC. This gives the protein CASSPRAALGTQYF.

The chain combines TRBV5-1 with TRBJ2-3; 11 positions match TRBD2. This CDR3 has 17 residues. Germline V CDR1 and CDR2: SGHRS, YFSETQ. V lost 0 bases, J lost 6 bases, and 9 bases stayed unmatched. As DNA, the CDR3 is TGCGCCAGCAGCTTGGCCGGGTTTCTAGCGGGGGGCGATACGCAGTATTTT. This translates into CASSLAGFLAGGDTQYF.

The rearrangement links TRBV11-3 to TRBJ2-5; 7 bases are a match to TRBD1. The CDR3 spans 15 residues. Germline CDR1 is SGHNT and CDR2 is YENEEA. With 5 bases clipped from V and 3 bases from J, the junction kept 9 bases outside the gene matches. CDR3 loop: CASSKGAGSKETQYF. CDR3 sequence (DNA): TGTGCCAGCAGCAAGGGGGCTGGCAGTAAAGAGACCCAGTACTTC.

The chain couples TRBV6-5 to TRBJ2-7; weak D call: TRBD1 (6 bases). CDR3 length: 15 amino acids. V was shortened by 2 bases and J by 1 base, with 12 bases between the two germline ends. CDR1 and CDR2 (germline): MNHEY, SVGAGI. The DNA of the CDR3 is TGTGCCAGCAGTTACCGGGACATTGGGTCCTACGAGCAGTACTTC. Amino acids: CASSYRDIGSYEQYF.

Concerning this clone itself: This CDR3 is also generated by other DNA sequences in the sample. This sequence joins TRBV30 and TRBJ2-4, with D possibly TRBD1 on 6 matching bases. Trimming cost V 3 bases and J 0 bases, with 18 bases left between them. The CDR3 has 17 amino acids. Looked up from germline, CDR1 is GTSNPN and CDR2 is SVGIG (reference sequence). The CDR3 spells CAWSVGGVGLAKNIQYF. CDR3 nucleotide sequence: TGTGCCTGGAGCGTAGGGGGAGTGGGATTAGCCAAAAACATTCAGTACTTC.

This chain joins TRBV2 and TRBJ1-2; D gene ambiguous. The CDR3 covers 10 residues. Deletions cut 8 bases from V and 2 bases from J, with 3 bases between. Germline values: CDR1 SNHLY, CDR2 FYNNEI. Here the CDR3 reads CASQNYGYTF. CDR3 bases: TGTGCCAGCCAAAACTATGGCTACACCTTC.

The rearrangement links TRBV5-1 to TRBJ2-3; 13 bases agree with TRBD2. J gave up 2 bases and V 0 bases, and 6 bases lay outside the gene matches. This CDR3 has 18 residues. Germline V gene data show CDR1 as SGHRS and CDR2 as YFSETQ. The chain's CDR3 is CASSLASLAGGDTDTQYF. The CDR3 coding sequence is TGCGCCAGCAGCTTGGCCTCACTAGCGGGGGGGGACACAGATACGCAGTATTTT.

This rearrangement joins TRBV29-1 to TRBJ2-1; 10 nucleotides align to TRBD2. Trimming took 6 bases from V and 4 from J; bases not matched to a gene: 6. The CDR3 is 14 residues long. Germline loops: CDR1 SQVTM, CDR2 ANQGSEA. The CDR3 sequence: CSVRGTSEYNEQFF. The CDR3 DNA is TGCAGCGTGCGAGGGACTAGCGAATACAATGAGCAGTTCTTC.

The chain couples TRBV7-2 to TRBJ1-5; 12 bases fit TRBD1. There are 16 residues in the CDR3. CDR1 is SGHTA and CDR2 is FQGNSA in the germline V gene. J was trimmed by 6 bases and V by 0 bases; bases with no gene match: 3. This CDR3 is CASSLAGQGAGQPQHF. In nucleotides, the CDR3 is TGTGCCAGCAGCTTAGCGGGACAGGGGGCCGGTCAGCCCCAGCATTTT.

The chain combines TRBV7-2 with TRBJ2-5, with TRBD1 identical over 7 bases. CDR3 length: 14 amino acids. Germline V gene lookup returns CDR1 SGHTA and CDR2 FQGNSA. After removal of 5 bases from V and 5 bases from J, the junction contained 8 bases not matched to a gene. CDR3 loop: CASSGYRGSETQYF. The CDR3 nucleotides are TGTGCCAGCAGCGGTTACAGGGGTAGCGAGACCCAGTACTTC.

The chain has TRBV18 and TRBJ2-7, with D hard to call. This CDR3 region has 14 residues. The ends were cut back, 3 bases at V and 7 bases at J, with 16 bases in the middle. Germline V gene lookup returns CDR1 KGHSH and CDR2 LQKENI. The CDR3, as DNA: TGTGCCAGCTCACCGCCCCATTGGGCCTCGGAGCAGTACTTC. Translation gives CASSPPHWASEQYF.

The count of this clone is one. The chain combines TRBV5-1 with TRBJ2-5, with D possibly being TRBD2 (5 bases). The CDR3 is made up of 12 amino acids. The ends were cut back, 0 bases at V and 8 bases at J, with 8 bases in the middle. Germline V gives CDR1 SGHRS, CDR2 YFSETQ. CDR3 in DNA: TGCGCCAGCAGCTTGGAGAGCGGCACCCAGTACTTC. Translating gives CASSLESGTQYF. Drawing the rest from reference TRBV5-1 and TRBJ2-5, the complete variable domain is KAGVTQTPRYLIKTRGQQVTLSCSPISGHRSVSWYQQTPGQGLQFLFEYFSETQRNKGNFPGRFSGRQFSNSRSEMNVSTLELGDSALYLCASSLESGTQYFGPGTRLLVL.

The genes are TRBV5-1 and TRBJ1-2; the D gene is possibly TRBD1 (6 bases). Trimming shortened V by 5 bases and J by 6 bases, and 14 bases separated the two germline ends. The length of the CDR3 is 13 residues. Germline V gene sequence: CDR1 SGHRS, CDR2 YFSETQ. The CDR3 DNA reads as TGCGCCAGCAGTATGGGGGCGCTTCATGGCTACACCTTC. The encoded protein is CASSMGALHGYTF. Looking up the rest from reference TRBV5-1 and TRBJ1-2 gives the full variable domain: KAGVTQTPRYLIKTRGQQVTLSCSPISGHRSVSWYQQTPGQGLQFLFEYFSETQRNKGNFPGRFSGRQFSNSRSEMNVSTLELGDSALYLCASSMGALHGYTFGSGTRLTVV.

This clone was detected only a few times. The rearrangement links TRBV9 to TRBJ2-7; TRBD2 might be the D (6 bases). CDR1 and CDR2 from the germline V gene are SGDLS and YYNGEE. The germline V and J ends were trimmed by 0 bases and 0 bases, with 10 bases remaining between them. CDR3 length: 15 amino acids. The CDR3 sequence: CASSVEEGSSYEQYF. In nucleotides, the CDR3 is TGTGCCAGCAGCGTAGAGGAGGGGAGCTCCTACGAGCAGTACTTC.

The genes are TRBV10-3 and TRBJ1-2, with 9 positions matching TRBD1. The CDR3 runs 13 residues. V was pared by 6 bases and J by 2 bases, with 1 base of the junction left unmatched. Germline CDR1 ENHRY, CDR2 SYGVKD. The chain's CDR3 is CAISGTGNYGYTF. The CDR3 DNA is TGTGCCATCAGCGGGACAGGGAACTATGGCTACACCTTC.

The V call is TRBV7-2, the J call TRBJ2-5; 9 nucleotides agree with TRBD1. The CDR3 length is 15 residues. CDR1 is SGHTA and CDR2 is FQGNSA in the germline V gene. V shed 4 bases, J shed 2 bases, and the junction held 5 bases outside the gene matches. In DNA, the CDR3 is TGTGCCAGCAGCTCAGGGGGGACAGGGCAAGAGACCCAGTACTTC. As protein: CASSSGGTGQETQYF.

The CDR3 DNA is TGTGCAAGTCGCTTAGTCTCCGACTGTAACTATGGCTACACCTTC. Protein: CASRLVSDCNYGYTF. V is TRBV12-2 and J is TRBJ1-2. TRBV12-2 is recorded as a pseudogene. The CDR3 extends over 15 amino acids.

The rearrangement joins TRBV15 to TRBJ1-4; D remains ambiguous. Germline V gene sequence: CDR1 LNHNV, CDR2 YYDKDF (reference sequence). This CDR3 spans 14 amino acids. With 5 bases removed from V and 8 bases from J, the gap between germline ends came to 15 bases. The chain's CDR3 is CATSERTSWEKLFF. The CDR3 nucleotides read TGTGCCACCAGCGAGCGGACCTCATGGGAAAAACTGTTTTTT.

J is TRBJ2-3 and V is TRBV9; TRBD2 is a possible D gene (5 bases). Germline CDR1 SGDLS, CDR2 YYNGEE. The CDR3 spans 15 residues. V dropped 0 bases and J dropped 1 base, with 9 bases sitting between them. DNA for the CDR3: TGTGCCAGCAGCGTAGTGGACTCCCGCACAGATACGCAGTATTTT. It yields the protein CASSVVDSRTDTQYF.

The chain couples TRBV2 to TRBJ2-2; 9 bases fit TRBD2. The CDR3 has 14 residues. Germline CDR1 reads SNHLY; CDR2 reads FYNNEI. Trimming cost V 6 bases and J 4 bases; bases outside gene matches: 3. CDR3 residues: CASSVSGSTGELFF. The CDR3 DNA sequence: TGTGCCAGCAGCGTTAGCGGGAGCACCGGGGAGCTGTTTTTT.

The CDR3 nucleotides are TGTGCCAGCTCAGCGGACAGTCAAGAGACCCAGTACTTC. Protein sequence: CASSADSQETQYF. The V call is TRBV18, the J call TRBJ2-5; possibly TRBD1 for D (6 bases). Germline values: CDR1 KGHSH, CDR2 LQKENI. V lost 5 bases and J lost 2, with 9 bases in between. The CDR3 is 13 residues long.

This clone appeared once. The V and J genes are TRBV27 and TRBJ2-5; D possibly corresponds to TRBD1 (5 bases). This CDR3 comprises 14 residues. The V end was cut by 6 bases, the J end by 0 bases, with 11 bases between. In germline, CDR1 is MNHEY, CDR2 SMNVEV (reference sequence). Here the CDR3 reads CASRGRAYQETQYF. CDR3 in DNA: TGTGCCAGCAGGGGCAGGGCGTACCAAGAGACCCAGTACTTC.